Described below is a single TCR beta chain sequence and its context. V shed 5 bases, J shed 4 bases, and the junction held 4 bases outside the gene matches. The CDR3 loop spans 14 amino acids. CDR1 and CDR2 from the germline V gene are SGHTA and FQGNSA. This record belongs to a study of blood T cell repertoires in COVID-19. Study background: Donors in the United States, Italy and Spain gave samples during acute or convalescent COVID-19.

Clones were read by immunoSEQ multiplex PCR, and TCRdb kept only the in-frame ones, dropping some. The data contain some 150,000 clones, around 80% of them singletons. Specimen: peripheral blood. V usage is TRBV7-2 and J usage is TRBJ1-4; 7 nucleotides agree with TRBD1. The clonotype was recovered from a man in his 60s with active or convalescent COVID-19. Here the CDR3 reads CASSADRDNEKLFF. As DNA, the CDR3 is TGTGCCAGCAGCGCCGACAGGGATAATGAAAAACTGTTTTTT.